These 22 T cell receptor beta chains were all obtained from the same sample, sequenced in a study of CD4 T cells in relation to SARS-CoV-2 and coronaviruses. These receptors have no known antigen. Data came from immunoSEQ multiplex PCR; TCRdb stores just in-frame clones and leaves some out. The data hold around 9,700 clones, with around 68% observed a single time. The unexposed donors gave CD4+ T cells in about 2010-2019, prior to COVID-19. The cells were cultured for over eight days before CD4+ T cells were isolated. Input material: CD4+ T cells from PBMCs, cultured in vitro. The source is a human donor in good health.

This clone appeared once. The rearrangement links TRBV3-1 (or the pseudogene TRBV3-2) to TRBJ2-1; TRBD2 aligns across 7 bases. The CDR3 is 19 amino acids. The junction had 17 bases not matched to a gene; V was cut back by 4 bases and J by 2 bases. Germline-derived CDR1 and CDR2 are LGHDT and YNNKEL (reference sequence). The CDR3 DNA reads as TGTGCCAGCAGCCCTTTGAAGATCCTCTCTAGCGGACCCTACAATGAGCAGTTCTTC. Encoded protein: CASSPLKILSSGPYNEQFF.

J is TRBJ2-1 and V is TRBV7-9, with 9 bases identical to TRBD2. Germline V gene data show CDR1 as SEHNR and CDR2 as FQNEAQ (reference sequence). The CDR3 consists of 16 residues. Unmatched junction bases numbered 15, after V lost 5 bases and J lost 10 bases. The CDR3 DNA follows: TGTGCCAGCAGCCCGACTACCGGGACTAGCTTATGGGAGCAGTTCTTC. It translates to CASSPTTGTSLWEQFF.

This chain links TRBV3-1 (or the pseudogene TRBV3-2) with TRBJ2-3; maybe TRBD1 (5 bases). CDR1 is LGHDT and CDR2 is YNNKEL in the germline V gene (reference sequence). The germline V and J ends were trimmed by 5 bases and 6 bases, with 12 bases remaining between them. CDR3 length equals 13 residues. The CDR3 sequence: CASSSSGPDTQYF. Here the CDR3 DNA reads TGTGCCAGCAGCTCTTCAGGGCCGGATACGCAGTATTTT.

This rearrangement joins TRBV6-2 or TRBV6-3 to TRBJ1-4, with D unresolved. With 6 bases removed from V and 3 bases from J, the gap between germline ends came to 17 bases. CDR3 length: 16 residues. Germline lookup yields CDR1 MNHEY and CDR2 SVGEGT. The CDR3 DNA sequence: TGTGCCAGCAGCCCGAGCCGAGGGTCGGCTAATGAAAAACTGTTTTTT. It codes for CASSPSRGSANEKLFF.

The V call is TRBV4-1, the J call TRBJ2-7; 8 positions agree with TRBD1. V lost 2 bases and J lost 0; bases outside the gene matches: 3. This CDR3 has 15 amino acids. Germline V gene sequence: CDR1 MGHRA, CDR2 YSYEKL. CDR3 bases: TGCGCCAGCAGCCAACCCGGGACAGGCTCCTACGAGCAGTACTTC. Its protein product is CASSQPGTGSYEQYF.

The chain employs TRBV29-1 and TRBJ2-1; TRBD1 might be the D (6 bases). The CDR3 runs to 13 residues. CDR1 and CDR2 (germline): SQVTM, ANQGSEA. V lost 1 base and J 5 bases, leaving 9 bases between the germline ends. The CDR3: CSVEGAGDNEQFF. The DNA of the CDR3 is TGCAGCGTTGAAGGGGCAGGGGACAATGAGCAGTTCTTC.

Only a few counts were recorded for this clone. V gene TRBV11-2 combines with J gene TRBJ1-1; 10 nucleotides agree with TRBD1. V gave up 5 bases and J gave up 7 bases; unmatched junction bases: 7. The CDR3 runs 14 residues. The germline CDR1 and CDR2 sequences are SGHAT and FQNNGV. The CDR3 nucleotides read TGTGCCAGCAGCCCCGTTCGGGACAGGGGTGAAGCTTTCTTT. Protein product: CASSPVRDRGEAFF.

The chain is built from TRBV6-5 and TRBJ2-7; possibly TRBD1 for D (6 bases). This CDR3 region has 15 residues. V lost 6 bases and J lost 0, with 15 bases in between. Germline CDR1 is MNHEY and CDR2 is SVGAGI. The CDR3: CASRGTSLSSYEQYF. DNA for the CDR3: TGTGCCAGCAGGGGGACAAGCTTAAGCTCCTACGAGCAGTACTTC.

The genes are TRBV19 and TRBJ2-7, with a weak D call TRBD2 (6 bases). The germline gives CDR1 LNHDA, CDR2 SQIVND (reference sequence). CDR3 length: 14 residues. V lost 3 bases to trimming and J lost 1 base, with 10 bases between them. CDR3 DNA sequence: TGTGCCAGTAGTATGGCGGGACCTTCCTACGAGCAGTACTTC. It encodes CASSMAGPSYEQYF.

As DNA, the CDR3 is TGTGCCAGCGGGACTAGCGGAACCTACGAGCAGTACTTC. Translated: CASGTSGTYEQYF. The chain has TRBV2 and TRBJ2-7; 11 nucleotides match TRBD2. After removal of 8 bases from V and 2 bases from J, the junction contained 2 bases not matched to a gene. Germline CDR1 is SNHLY and CDR2 is FYNNEI. The CDR3 covers 13 residues.

CDR3 protein: CASSYFGQNGYTF. CDR3 sequence (DNA): TGTGCCAGCAGTTACTTCGGACAGAATGGCTACACCTTC. The chain has TRBV6-5 and TRBJ1-2; TRBD1 is a possible D gene (6 bases). The CDR3 loop spans 13 amino acids. V lost 1 base to trimming and J lost 6 bases, with 9 bases between them. CDR1 and CDR2 (germline): MNHEY, SVGAGI.

This clone was counted once. In nucleotides, the CDR3 is TGCGCCAGCAGCTCCCTGGGGGGCGCCTATGGCTACACCTTC. Translated, it gives CASSSLGGAYGYTF. This chain uses TRBV5-1 with TRBJ1-2, with a weak D call TRBD1 (6 bases). The CDR3 runs 14 residues. The germline V gene has CDR1 SGHRS and CDR2 YFSETQ. The V and J ends lost 3 bases and 4 bases respectively, with 13 bases between them.

The table lists this clone with a few counts. The chain has TRBV5-6 and TRBJ2-7; 7 bases are shared with TRBD1. The CDR3 length is 14 residues. Trimming took 1 base from V and 3 from J; bases not matched to a gene: 4. Germline V gene sequence: CDR1 SGHDT, CDR2 YYEEEE. This CDR3 is CASSLWDRYYEQYF. The CDR3 region has the DNA TGTGCCAGCAGCTTGTGGGACAGATACTACGAGCAGTACTTC.

The rearrangement links TRBV7-7 to TRBJ2-5; unclear D gene. The V and J ends lost 5 bases and 1 base respectively, with 8 bases between them. Looked up from germline, CDR1 is SSHAT and CDR2 is FNYEAQ (reference sequence). The CDR3 length is 13 residues. The CDR3 region has the DNA TGTGCCAGCAGCCGGGCCCCCCAAGAGACCCAGTACTTC. It codes for CASSRAPQETQYF.

The rearrangement uses TRBV9 and TRBJ2-5, with 12 positions matching TRBD2. This CDR3 is 16 amino acids long. Germline loops: CDR1 SGDLS, CDR2 YYNGEE. After removal of 3 bases from V and 2 bases from J, the junction contained 5 bases not matched to a gene. As DNA, the CDR3 is TGTGCCAGCAGCGAACAACTAGCGGGAGGACAAGAGACCCAGTACTTC. It yields the protein CASSEQLAGGQETQYF. Variable domain in full (rest from reference TRBV9 and TRBJ2-5): DSGVTQTPKHLITATGQRVTLRCSPRSGDLSVYWYQQSLDQGLQFLIQYYNGEERAKGNILERFSAQQFPDLHSELNLSSLELGDSALYFCASSEQLAGGQETQYFGPGTRLLVL.

The sample holds a few counts of this clone. The CDR3 nucleotides read TGTGCCAGCAGTTCCGGGACAATGAACACTGAAGCTTTCTTT. Residues: CASSSGTMNTEAFF. The chain links TRBV2 to TRBJ1-1; D is perhaps TRBD1 (6 bases). There are 14 residues in the CDR3. From germline, CDR1 is SNHLY and CDR2 FYNNEI. V was pared by 5 bases and J by 0 bases, with 10 bases between.

The chain is built from TRBV7-2 and TRBJ2-6, with D uncertain. Germline CDR1 SGHTA, CDR2 FQGNSA. The CDR3 runs 13 residues. Trimming removed 8 bases from V and 4 bases from J, with 9 bases in between. The CDR3 DNA sequence: TGTGCCAGCCTCTCGGGCGGGGCCAACGTCCTGACTTTC. It codes for CASLSGGANVLTF. Variable domain in full (rest from reference TRBV7-2 and TRBJ2-6): GAGVSQSPSNKVTEKGKDVELRCDPISGHTALYWYRQSLGQGLEFLIYFQGNSAPDKSGLPSDRFSAERTGGSVSTLTIQRTQQEDSAVYLCASLSGGANVLTFGAGSRLTVL.

This clone qualifies as hyperexpanded. V gene TRBV7-9 combines with J gene TRBJ1-2; D not resolved. V was shortened by 1 base and J by 6 bases, with 12 bases between the two germline ends. Germline V gene data show CDR1 as SEHNR and CDR2 as FQNEAQ (reference sequence). The CDR3 contains 14 residues. CDR3 nucleotide sequence: TGTGCCAGCAGCTTAGTAGGGTTCATTGATGGCTACACCTTC. Its translation is CASSLVGFIDGYTF.

The rearrangement links TRBV11-3 to TRBJ1-1; 7 bases are shared with TRBD1. V gave up 4 bases and J gave up 1 base; unmatched junction bases: 3. Germline V CDR1 and CDR2: SGHNT, YENEEA. The CDR3 has 14 residues. The CDR3 here is CASSSGQQNTEAFF. CDR3 DNA sequence: TGTGCCAGCAGCTCGGGACAGCAGAACACTGAAGCTTTCTTT.

The CDR3 loop is CASSARGGGGDTQYF. The CDR3 DNA reads TGTGCCAGCAGCGCCCGAGGTGGGGGAGGAGATACGCAGTATTTT. This chain links TRBV9 with TRBJ2-3; perhaps TRBD2 as D (6 bases). The CDR3 sequence is 15 residues long. The germline V gene encodes CDR1 SGDLS and CDR2 YYNGEE. Trimming took off 3 bases at V and 5 bases at J, with 16 bases between the two ends.

This rearrangement joins TRBV11-2 to TRBJ2-7; D gene ambiguous. Germline V gene data show CDR1 as SGHAT and CDR2 as FQNNGV. The CDR3 contains 14 residues. Deletions cut 3 bases from V and 1 base from J, with 10 bases between. DNA of the CDR3: TGTGCCAGCAGCTTCGACCGCGCGTCCTACGAGCAGTACTTC. Protein sequence: CASSFDRASYEQYF.

The chain uses TRBV6-4 and TRBJ1-2, with 7 positions matching TRBD1. J was trimmed by 8 bases and V by 2 bases; bases with no gene match: 5. The CDR3 is 13 residues long. Germline V gene lookup returns CDR1 MRHNA and CDR2 SNTAGT. CDR3 in DNA: TGTGCCAGCAGTGACACTGGACAGGAGGGCTACACCTTC. The encoded protein is CASSDTGQEGYTF.